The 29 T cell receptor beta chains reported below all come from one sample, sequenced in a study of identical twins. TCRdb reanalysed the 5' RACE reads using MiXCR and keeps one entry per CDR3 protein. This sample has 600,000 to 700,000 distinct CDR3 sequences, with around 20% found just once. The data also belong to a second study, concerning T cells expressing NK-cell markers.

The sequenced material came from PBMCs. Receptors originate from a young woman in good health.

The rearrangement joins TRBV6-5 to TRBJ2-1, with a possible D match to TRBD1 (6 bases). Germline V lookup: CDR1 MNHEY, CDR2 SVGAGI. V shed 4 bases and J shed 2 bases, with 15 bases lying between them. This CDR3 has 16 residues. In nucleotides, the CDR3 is TGTGCCAGCAGTTCCCCCCTACAGGGTCCCTACAATGAGCAGTTCTTC. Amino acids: CASSSPLQGPYNEQFF.

The CDR3 DNA is TGTGCCAGCAGCCAAGTGGAACAGGCACCCGAGCAGTACTTC. Amino acids: CASSQVEQAPEQYF. The chain is built from TRBV14 and TRBJ2-7; TRBD1 might be the D (5 bases). The CDR3 is made up of 14 amino acids. V was pared by 1 base and J by 6 bases, with 13 bases between. Germline V gene sequence: CDR1 SGHDN, CDR2 FVKESK.

The CDR3: CASSSGEAGELFF. As DNA, the CDR3 is TGTGCCAGCAGTTCAGGGGAGGCCGGGGAGCTGTTTTTT. This chain links TRBV12-3 or TRBV12-4 with TRBJ2-2; either TRBD1 or TRBD2 may supply D (6 bases each). The V end lost 4 bases, the J end lost 6 bases, and 9 bases lay between the germline ends. The CDR3 loop spans 13 amino acids.

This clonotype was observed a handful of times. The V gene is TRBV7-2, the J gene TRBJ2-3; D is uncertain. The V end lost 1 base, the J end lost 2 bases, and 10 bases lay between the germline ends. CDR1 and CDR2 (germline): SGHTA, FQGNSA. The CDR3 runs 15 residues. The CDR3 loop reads CASSLVISPTDTQYF. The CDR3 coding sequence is TGTGCCAGCAGCTTAGTGATTAGTCCCACAGATACGCAGTATTTT.

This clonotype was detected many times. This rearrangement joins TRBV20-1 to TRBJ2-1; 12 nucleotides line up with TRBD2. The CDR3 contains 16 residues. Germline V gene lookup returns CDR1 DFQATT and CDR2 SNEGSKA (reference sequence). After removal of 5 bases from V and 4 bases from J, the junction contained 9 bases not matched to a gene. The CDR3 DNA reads TGCAGTGCTCTTGGACTAGCGGGGAGGTCGTACAATGAGCAGTTCTTC. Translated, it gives CSALGLAGRSYNEQFF.

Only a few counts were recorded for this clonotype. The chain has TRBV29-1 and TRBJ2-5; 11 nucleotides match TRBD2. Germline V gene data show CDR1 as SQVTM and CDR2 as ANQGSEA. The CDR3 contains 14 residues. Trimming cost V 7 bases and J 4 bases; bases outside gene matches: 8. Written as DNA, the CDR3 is TGCAGCGGCGTACTAGCGGGAGCCCGAGAGACCCAGTACTTC. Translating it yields CSGVLAGARETQYF.

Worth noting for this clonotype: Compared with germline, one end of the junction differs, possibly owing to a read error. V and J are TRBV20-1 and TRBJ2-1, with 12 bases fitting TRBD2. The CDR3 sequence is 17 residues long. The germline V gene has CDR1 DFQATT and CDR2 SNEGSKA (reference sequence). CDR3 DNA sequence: TGCTGTGCTCCCGGACTAGCGGGGATAAGCTCCTACAATGAGCAGTTCTTC. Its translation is CCAPGLAGISSYNEQFF.

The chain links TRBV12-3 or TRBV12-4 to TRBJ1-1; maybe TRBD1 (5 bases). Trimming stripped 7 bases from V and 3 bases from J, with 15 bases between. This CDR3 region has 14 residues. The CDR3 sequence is CASTSEGGDTEAFF. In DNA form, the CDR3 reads TGTGCCAGCACCTCCGAGGGAGGGGACACTGAAGCTTTCTTT.

The CDR3 loop reads CASRPFLGTIFNEQFF. CDR3 DNA: TGTGCCAGCAGGCCCTTTCTAGGTACGATATTCAATGAGCAGTTCTTC. The chain carries TRBV12-3 or TRBV12-4 and TRBJ2-1, with unresolved D. The CDR3 totals 16 residues. V lost 6 bases to trimming and J lost 6 bases, with 21 bases between them.

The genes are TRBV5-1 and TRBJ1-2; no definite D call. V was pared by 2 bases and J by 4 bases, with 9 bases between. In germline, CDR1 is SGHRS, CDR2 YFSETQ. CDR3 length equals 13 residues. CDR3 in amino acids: CASSLLRGYGYTF. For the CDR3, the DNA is TGCGCCAGCAGCTTACTCCGGGGCTATGGCTACACCTTC.

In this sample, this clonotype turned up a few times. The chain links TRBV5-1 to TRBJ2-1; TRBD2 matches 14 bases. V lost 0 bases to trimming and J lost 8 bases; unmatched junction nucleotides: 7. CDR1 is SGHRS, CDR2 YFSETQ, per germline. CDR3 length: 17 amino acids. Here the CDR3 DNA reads TGCGCCAGCAGCTTGGGACTAGCGGGGGGGCTGAAGGATGAGCAGTTCTTC. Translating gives CASSLGLAGGLKDEQFF.

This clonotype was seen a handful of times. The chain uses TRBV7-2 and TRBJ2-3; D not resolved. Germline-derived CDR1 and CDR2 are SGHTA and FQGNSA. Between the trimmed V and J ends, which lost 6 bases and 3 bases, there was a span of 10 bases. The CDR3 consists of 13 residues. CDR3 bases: TGTGCCAGCAGGACGCCCCCAACAGATACGCAGTATTTT. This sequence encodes CASRTPPTDTQYF. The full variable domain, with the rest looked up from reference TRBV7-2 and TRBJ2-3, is GAGVSQSPSNKVTEKGKDVELRCDPISGHTALYWYRQSLGQGLEFLIYFQGNSAPDKSGLPSDRFSAERTGGSVSTLTIQRTQQEDSAVYLCASRTPPTDTQYFGPGTRLTVL.

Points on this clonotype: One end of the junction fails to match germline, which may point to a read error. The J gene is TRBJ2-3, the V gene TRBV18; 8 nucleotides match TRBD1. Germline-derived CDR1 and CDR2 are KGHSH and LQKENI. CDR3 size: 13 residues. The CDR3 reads CASSPQGEDTQYF. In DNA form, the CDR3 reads TGTGCCAGCTCTCCACAGGGGGAAGATACGCAGTATTTT.

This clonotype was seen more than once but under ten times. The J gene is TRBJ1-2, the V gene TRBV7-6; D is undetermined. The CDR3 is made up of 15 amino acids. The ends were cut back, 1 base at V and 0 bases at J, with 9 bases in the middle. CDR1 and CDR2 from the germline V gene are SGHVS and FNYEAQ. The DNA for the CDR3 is TGTGCCAGCAGCTTAGGCCCGCTCACTAACTATGGCTACACCTTC. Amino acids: CASSLGPLTNYGYTF. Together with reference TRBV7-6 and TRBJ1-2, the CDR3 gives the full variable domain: GAGVSQSPRYKVTKRGQDVALRCDPISGHVSLYWYRQALGQGPEFLTYFNYEAQQDKSGLPNDRFSAERPEGSISTLTIQRTEQRDSAMYRCASSLGPLTNYGYTFGSGTRLTVV.

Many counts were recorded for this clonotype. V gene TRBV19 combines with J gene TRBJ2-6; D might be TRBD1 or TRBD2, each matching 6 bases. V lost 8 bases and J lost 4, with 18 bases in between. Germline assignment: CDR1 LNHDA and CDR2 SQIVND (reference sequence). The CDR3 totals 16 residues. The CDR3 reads CASLNYRAGGANVLTF. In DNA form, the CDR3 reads TGTGCCAGTCTGAACTACAGGGCGGGAGGGGCCAACGTCCTGACTTTC.

The chain's CDR3 is CASSLGLGRGSGDTQYF. For the CDR3, the DNA is TGTGCCAGCAGCCTGGGACTGGGAAGGGGTTCGGGAGATACGCAGTATTTT. The rearrangement uses TRBV3-1 and TRBJ2-3; D is perhaps TRBD2 (6 bases). The CDR3 sequence is 17 residues long. The V and J ends lost 4 bases and 5 bases respectively, with 22 bases between them. The germline V gene encodes CDR1 LGHDT and CDR2 YNNKEL (reference sequence).

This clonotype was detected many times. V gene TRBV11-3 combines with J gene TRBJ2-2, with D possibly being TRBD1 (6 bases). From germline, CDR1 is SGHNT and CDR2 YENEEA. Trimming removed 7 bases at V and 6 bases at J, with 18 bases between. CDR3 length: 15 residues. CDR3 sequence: CASTPGTGNSGELFF. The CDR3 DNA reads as TGTGCCAGCACCCCGGGAACAGGGAATTCCGGGGAGCTGTTTTTT.

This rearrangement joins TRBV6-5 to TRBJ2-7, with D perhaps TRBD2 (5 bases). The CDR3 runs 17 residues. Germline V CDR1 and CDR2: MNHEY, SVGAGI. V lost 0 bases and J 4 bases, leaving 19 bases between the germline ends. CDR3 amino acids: CASSYSVTRGSFYEQYF. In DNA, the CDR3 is TGTGCCAGCAGTTACTCGGTGACCCGGGGATCCTTTTACGAGCAGTACTTC.

CDR3 in amino acids: CASSSITEQFF. The CDR3 DNA follows: TGTGCCAGCAGTTCAATTACGGAGCAGTTCTTC. The chain has TRBV6-2 or TRBV6-3 and TRBJ2-1, with D unclear. The V gene's germline CDR1 is MNHEY and CDR2 SVGEGT. V lost 4 bases, J lost 10 bases, and 8 bases lay in between. The length of the CDR3 is 11 residues.

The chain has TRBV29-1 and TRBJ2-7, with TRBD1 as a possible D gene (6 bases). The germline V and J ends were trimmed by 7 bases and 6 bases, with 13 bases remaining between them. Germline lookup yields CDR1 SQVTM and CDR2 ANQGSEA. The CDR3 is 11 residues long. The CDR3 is CSAKTGFEQYF. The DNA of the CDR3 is TGCAGCGCTAAAACAGGGTTCGAGCAGTACTTC.

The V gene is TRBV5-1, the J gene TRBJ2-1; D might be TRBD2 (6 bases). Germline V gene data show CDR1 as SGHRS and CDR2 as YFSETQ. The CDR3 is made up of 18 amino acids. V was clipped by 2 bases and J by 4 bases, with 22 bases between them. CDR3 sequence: CASSFVRGSVLAYNEQFF. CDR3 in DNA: TGCGCCAGCAGCTTTGTAAGGGGCTCGGTACTAGCTTACAATGAGCAGTTCTTC.

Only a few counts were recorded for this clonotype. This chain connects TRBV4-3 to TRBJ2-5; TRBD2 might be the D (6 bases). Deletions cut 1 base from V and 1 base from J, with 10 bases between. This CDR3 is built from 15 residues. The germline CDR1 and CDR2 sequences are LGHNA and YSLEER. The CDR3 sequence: CASSQGGEIQETQYF. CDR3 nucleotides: TGCGCCAGCAGCCAAGGGGGGGAGATCCAAGAGACCCAGTACTTC.

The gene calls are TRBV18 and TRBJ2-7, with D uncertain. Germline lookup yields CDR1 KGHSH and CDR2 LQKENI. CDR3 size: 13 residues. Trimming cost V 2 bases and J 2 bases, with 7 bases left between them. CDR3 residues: CASSPTTTYEQYF. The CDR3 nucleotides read TGTGCCAGCTCACCAACCACGACCTACGAGCAGTACTTC.

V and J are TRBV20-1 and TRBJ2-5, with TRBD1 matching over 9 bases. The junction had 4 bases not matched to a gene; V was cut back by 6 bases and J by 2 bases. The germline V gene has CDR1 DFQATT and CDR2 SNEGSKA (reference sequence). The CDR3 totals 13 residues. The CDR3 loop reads CSAADRGQETQYF. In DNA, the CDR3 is TGCAGTGCGGCGGACAGGGGACAAGAGACCCAGTACTTC.

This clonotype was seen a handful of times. The CDR3 nucleotides are TGCAGTATCTTCGGCGGGAGGATCAACGAGCAGTACTTC. Amino acid sequence: CSIFGGRINEQYF. This rearrangement joins TRBV20-1 to TRBJ2-7; 8 nucleotides line up with TRBD2. V was pared by 8 bases and J by 5 bases, with 11 bases of the junction left unmatched. The germline V gene encodes CDR1 DFQATT and CDR2 SNEGSKA (reference sequence). This CDR3 region has 13 residues.

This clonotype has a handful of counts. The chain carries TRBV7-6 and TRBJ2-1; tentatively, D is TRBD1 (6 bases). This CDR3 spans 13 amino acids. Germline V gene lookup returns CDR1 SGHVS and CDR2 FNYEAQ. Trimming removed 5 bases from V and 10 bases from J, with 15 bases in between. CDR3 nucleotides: TGTGCCAGCAGCCTCCCGGGACAAGACGAGCAGTTCTTC. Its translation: CASSLPGQDEQFF.

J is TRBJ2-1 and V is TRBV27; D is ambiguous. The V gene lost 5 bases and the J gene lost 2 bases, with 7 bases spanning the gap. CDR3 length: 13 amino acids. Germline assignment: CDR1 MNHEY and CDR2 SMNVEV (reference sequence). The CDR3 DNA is TGTGCCAGCAGTAAGGGTGCCTACAATGAGCAGTTCTTC. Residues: CASSKGAYNEQFF.

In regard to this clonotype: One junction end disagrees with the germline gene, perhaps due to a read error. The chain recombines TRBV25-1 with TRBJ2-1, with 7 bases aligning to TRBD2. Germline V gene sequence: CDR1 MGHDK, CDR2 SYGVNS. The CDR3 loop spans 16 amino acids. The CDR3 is CAISASWGTNYNEQFF. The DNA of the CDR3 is TGTGCCATCAGTGCCTCTTGGGGGACTAACTACAATGAGCAGTTCTTC. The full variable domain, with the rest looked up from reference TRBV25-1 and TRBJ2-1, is EADIYQTPRYLVIGTGKKITLECSQTMGHDKMYWYQQDPGMELHLIHYSYGVNSTEKGDLSSESTVSRIRTEHFPLTLESARPSHTSQYLCAISASWGTNYNEQFFGPGTRLTVL.

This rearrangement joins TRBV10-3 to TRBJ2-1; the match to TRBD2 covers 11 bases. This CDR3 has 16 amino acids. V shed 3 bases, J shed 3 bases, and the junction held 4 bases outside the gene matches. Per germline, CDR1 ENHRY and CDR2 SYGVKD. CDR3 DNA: TGTGCCATCAGTGACCCTAGCGGGGGGATCTACAATGAGCAGTTCTTC. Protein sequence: CAISDPSGGIYNEQFF.